The source of this T cell receptor (beta chain) is a study of control samples from healthy donors and cancer patients. Germline CDR1 is WNHNN and CDR2 is SYGVQD (reference sequence). The CDR3 covers 16 residues. Trimming removed 0 bases from V and 0 bases from J, with 11 bases in between. The protocol was immunoSEQ multiplex PCR, while the TCRdb copy is restricted to in-frame clones and leaves out a portion. The sample lists around 170,000 clones; roughly nine tenths were seen once. The receptor's source is a young man in good health. Specimen: blood. The chain joins TRBV10-1 to TRBJ1-1; the D is unclear. The CDR3 is CASSESKTPLNTEAFF. The DNA of the CDR3 is TGCGCCAGCAGTGAGTCGAAGACACCCTTGAACACTGAAGCTTTCTTT.